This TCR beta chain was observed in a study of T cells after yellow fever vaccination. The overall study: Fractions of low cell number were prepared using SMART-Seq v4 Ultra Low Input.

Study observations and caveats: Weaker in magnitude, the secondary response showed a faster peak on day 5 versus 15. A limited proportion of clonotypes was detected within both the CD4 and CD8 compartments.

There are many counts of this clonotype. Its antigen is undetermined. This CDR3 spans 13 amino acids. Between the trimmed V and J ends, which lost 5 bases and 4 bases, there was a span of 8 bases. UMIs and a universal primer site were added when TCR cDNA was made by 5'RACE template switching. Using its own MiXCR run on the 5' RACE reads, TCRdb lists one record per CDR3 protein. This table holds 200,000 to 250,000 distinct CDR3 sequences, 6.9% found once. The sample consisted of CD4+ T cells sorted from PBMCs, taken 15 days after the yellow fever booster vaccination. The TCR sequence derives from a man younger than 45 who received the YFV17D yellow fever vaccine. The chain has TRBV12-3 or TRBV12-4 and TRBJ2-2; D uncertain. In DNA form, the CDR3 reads TGTGCCAGCAGTCCCCGGCTCACCGGGGAGCTGTTTTTT. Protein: CASSPRLTGELFF.